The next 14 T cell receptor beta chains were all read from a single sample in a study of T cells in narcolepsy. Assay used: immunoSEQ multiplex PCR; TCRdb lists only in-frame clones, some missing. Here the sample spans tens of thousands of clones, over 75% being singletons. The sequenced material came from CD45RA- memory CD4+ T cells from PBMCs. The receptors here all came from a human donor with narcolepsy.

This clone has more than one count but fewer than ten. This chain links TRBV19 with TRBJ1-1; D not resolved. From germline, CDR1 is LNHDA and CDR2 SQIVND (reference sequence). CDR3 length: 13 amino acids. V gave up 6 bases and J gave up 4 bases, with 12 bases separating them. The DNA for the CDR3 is TGTGCCAGTAGCCACGGTCAGTCCACTGAAGCTTTCTTT. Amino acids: CASSHGQSTEAFF.

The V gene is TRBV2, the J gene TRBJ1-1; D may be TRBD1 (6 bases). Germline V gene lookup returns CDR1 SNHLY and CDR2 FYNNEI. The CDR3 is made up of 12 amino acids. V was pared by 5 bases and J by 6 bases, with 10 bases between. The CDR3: CASSIKGAEAFF. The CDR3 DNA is TGTGCCAGCAGTATAAAGGGGGCTGAAGCTTTCTTT.

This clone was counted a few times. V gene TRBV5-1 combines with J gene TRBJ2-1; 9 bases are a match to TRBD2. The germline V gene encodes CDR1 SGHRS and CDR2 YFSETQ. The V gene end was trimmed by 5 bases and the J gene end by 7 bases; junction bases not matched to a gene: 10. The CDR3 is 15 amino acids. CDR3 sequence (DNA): TGCGCCAGCAGGCCCCTGGCGGGGGGGGCGAATGAGCAGTTCTTC. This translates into CASRPLAGGANEQFF.

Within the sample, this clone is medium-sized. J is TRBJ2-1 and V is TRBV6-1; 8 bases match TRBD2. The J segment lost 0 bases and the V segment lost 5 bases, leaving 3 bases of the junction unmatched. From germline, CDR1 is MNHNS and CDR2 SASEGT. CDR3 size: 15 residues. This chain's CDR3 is CASSNSGNSYNEQFF. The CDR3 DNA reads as TGTGCCAGCAGTAATAGCGGGAACTCCTACAATGAGCAGTTCTTC.

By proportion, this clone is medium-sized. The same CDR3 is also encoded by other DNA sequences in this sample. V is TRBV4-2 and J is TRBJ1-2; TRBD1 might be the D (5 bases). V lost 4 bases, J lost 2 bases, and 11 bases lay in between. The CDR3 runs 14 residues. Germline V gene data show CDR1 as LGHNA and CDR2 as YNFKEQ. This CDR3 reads CASSPLGGNYGYTF. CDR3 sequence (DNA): TGTGCCAGCAGCCCGTTGGGGGGGAACTATGGCTACACCTTC.

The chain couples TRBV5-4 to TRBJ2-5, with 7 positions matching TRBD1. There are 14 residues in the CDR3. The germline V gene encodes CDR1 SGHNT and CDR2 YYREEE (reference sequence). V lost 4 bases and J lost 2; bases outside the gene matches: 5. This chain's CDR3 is CASSQGQRQETQYF. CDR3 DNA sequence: TGTGCCAGCAGCCAGGGACAGCGACAAGAGACCCAGTACTTC.

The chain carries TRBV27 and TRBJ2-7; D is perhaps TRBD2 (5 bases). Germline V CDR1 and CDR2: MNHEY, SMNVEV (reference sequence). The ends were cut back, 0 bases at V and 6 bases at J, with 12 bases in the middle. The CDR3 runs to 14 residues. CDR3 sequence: CASSLSSEGPEQYF. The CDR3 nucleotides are TGTGCCAGCAGTTTATCCTCAGAGGGCCCCGAGCAGTACTTC.

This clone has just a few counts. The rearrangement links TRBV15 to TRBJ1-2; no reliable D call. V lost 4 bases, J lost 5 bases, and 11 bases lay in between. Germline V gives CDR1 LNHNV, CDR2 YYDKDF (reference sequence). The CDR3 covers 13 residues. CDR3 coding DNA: TGTGCCACCAGCACCGCAGATAGTTATGGCTACACCTTC. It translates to CATSTADSYGYTF.

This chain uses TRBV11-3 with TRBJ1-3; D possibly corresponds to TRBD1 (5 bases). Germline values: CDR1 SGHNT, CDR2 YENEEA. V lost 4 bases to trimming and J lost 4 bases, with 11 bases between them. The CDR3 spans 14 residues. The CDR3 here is CASSSTRGGNTIYF. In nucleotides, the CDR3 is TGTGCCAGCAGCTCGACCCGGGGGGGAAACACCATATATTTT.

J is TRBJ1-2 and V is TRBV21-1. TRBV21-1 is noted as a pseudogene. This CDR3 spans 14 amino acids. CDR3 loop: CASSQAVGMRGYTF. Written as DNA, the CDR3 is TGTGCCAGCAGCCAAGCAGTAGGGATGAGGGGCTACACCTTC.

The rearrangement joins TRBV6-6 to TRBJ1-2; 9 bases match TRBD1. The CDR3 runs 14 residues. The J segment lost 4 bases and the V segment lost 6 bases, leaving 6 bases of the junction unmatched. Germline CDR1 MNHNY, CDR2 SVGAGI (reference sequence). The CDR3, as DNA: TGTGCCAGCAGAACAGGGGGCGCGGGCTATGGCTACACCTTC. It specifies CASRTGGAGYGYTF.

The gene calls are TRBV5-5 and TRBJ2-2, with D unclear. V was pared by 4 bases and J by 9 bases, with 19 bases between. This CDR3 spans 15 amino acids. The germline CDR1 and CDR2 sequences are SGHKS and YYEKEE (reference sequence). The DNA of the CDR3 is TGTGCCAGCAGCACGCCCGGGCCTATAGACCGGGAGCTGTTTTTT. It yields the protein CASSTPGPIDRELFF. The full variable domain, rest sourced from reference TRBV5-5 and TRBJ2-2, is DAGVTQSPTHLIKTRGQQVTLRCSPISGHKSVSWYQQVLGQGPQFIFQYYEKEERGRGNFPDRFSARQFPNYSSELNVNALLLGDSALYLCASSTPGPIDRELFFGEGSRLTVL.

The CDR3 DNA is TGTGCCAGTAGTGTCAAGGTGGGAGAGACCCAGTACTTC. Translating gives CASSVKVGETQYF. The rearrangement joins TRBV19 to TRBJ2-5; D gene ambiguous. V shed 5 bases and J shed 4 bases, with 11 bases lying between them. This CDR3 has 13 amino acids. Germline lookup yields CDR1 LNHDA and CDR2 SQIVND (reference sequence).

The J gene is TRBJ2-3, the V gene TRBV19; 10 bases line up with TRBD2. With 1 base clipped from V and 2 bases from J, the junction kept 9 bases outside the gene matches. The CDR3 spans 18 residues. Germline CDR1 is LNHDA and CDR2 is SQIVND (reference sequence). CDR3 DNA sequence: TGTGCCAGTAGTATAGCCAGCGGGAGGGCCTCGGTCACAGATACGCAGTATTTT. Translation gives CASSIASGRASVTDTQYF.